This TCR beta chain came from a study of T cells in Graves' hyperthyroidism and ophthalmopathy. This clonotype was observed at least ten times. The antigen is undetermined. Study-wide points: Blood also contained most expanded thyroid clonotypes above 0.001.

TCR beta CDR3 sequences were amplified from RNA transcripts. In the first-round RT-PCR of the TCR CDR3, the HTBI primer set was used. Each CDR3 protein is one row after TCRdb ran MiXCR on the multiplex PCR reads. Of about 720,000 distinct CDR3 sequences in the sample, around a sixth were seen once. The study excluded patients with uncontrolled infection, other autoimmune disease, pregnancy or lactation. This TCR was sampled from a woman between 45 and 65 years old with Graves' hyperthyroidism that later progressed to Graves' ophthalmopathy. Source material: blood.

The CDR3 spells CACRTGGVSTEAFF. The CDR3 DNA reads TGTGCCTGCCGGACAGGAGGGGTAAGCACTGAAGCTTTCTTT. The gene calls are TRBV30 and TRBJ1-1; 7 bases agree with TRBD1. CDR1 is GTSNPN, CDR2 SVGIG, per germline (reference sequence). J gave up 4 bases and V 6 bases, and 11 bases lay outside the gene matches. The CDR3 has 14 residues.